Listed below are T cell receptor beta chains from one sample, sequenced in a study of blood T cell repertoires in COVID-19. TCRdb's copy holds only in-frame clones and misses some; the assay was immunoSEQ multiplex PCR. The table lists roughly 350,000 clones, about 93% of them singletons. Source material: peripheral blood. These receptors originate from a woman aged 18-29 years who had recovered from COVID-19. Both conserved end residues are part of each CDR3. A D gene is named only where the DNA matches it firmly. Clone size, where shown, is once, few, many, or a class for clones that have expanded.

D gene,J gene,V gene,clone size,CDR3 DNA,CDR3 protein
TRBD2,TRBJ2-3,TRBV11-3,once,TGTGCCAGCAGCGGTCCCGGGACTAGCGTCTCAGATACGCAGTATTTT,CASSGPGTSVSDTQYF
NA,TRBJ1-4,TRBV9,NA,TGTGCCAGCAGCGCTGGGGGGGGTAAGGCAACTAATGAAAAACTGTTTTTT,CASSAGGGKATNEKLFF
NA,TRBJ1-2,TRBV20-1,NA,TGCAGTGCCAATAACAGGGATGGCTACACCTTC,CSANNRDGYTF
TRBD2,TRBJ2-3,TRBV7-2,NA,TGTGCCAGCAGCCCCGGACTAGCGGGGCTCACAGATACGCAGTATTTT,CASSPGLAGLTDTQYF
NA,TRBJ2-3,TRBV19,NA,TGTGCCAGTAGTTTGACTCCCCTCACAGATACGCAGTATTTT,CASSLTPLTDTQYF
TRBD2,TRBJ2-3,TRBV5-4,once,TGTGCCAGCAGCGTAAGACTAGCGGGAGGCACAGATACGCAGTATTTT,CASSVRLAGGTDTQYF
NA,TRBJ1-2,TRBV5-1,NA,TGCGCCAGCAGCTTGGCCCTGGGGCGGGAACCCTATGGCTACACCTTC,CASSLALGREPYGYTF
TRBD1,TRBJ1-2,TRBV7-9,NA,TGTGCCAGTAGGGGACAGGGATATGGCTACACCTTC,CASRGQGYGYTF
NA,TRBJ1-6,TRBV7-9,NA,TGTGCCAGCAGCCCGCAGGGGTCGGTTTATTCACCCCTCCACTTT,CASSPQGSVYSPLHF
TRBD2,TRBJ2-3,TRBV19,once,TGTGCCAGTAGCGGCGGGAGAAGTGCAGATACGCAGTATTTT,CASSGGRSADTQYF
NA,TRBJ1-2,TRBV7-9,NA,TGTGCCAGCAGCAAGCTCTCTGCGGCGGGAAGAAAGGGCTACACCTTC,CASSKLSAAGRKGYTF
NA,TRBJ2-1,TRBV3-1/TRBV3-2,NA,TGTGCCAGCAGCCAAGGGGGCAGGTATGAGCAGTTCTTC,CASSQGGRYEQFF
TRBD1,TRBJ1-2,TRBV27,NA,TGTGCCAGCAGCTTCACAGGGGGCCTGAACGGCTACACCTTC,CASSFTGGLNGYTF
TRBD2,TRBJ2-1,TRBV7-9,once,TGTGCCAGCAGCTTAGGGGGCAGAGGGACTAGCGTAAACAATGAGCAGTTCTTC,CASSLGGRGTSVNNEQFF
NA,TRBJ2-2,TRBV5-1,NA,TGCGCCAGCAGCTATCGACTCTCAACCGGGGAGCTGTTTTTT,CASSYRLSTGELFF
NA,TRBJ2-4,TRBV6-2/TRBV6-3,NA,TGTGCCAGCAGTCGAGGGGGTTTCGACAAAAACATTCAGTACTTC,CASSRGGFDKNIQYF
TRBD1,TRBJ1-2,TRBV6-2/TRBV6-3,NA,TGTGCCAGCAGTTACCTAGTCGGACAGGTCGGTGGCTACACCTTC,CASSYLVGQVGGYTF
TRBD2,TRBJ2-1,TRBV11-3,NA,TGTGCCAGCAGCTTAGGTTGGTTAGCGGGAGGGCGTGACTACAATGAGCAGTTCTTC,CASSLGWLAGGRDYNEQFF
NA,TRBJ1-2,TRBV2,NA,TGTGCCAGCAGTCCGACGGAGCGGGGCTACACCTTC,CASSPTERGYTF
TRBD1,TRBJ2-3,TRBV18,NA,TGTGCCAGCTCACCCCCAGGGACAGGCACAGATACGCAGTATTTT,CASSPPGTGTDTQYF
NA,TRBJ2-3,TRBV6-6,once,TGTGCCAGCAGTTACCGGCAGGGCACAGATACGCAGTATTTT,CASSYRQGTDTQYF
NA,TRBJ2-6,TRBV5-1,NA,TGCGCCAGCAGCTTGGTGACAACTGGGGCCAACGTCCTGACTTTC,CASSLVTTGANVLTF
NA,TRBJ1-4,TRBV4-3,NA,TGCGCCAGCAGCCAAGACGGCGCGGAACCTAATGAAAAACTGTTTTTT,CASSQDGAEPNEKLFF
NA,TRBJ2-1,TRBV6-2/TRBV6-3,NA,TGTGCCAGCAGTCCCTATAGTGAGCAGTTCTTC,CASSPYSEQFF
TRBD1,TRBJ2-2,TRBV5-5,NA,TGTGCCAGCACCTTTAAGGGGGGACAGGGGAGGACCGGGGAGCTGTTTTTT,CASTFKGGQGRTGELFF
NA,TRBJ1-1,TRBV27,few,TGTGCCAGCAGTTTTACAGCGAACACTGAAGCTTTCTTT,CASSFTANTEAFF
NA,TRBJ2-1,TRBV11-2,NA,TGTGCCAGCAGCTTTAGGGGCAATGAGCAGTTCTTC,CASSFRGNEQFF
TRBD1,TRBJ1-2,TRBV7-8,NA,TGTGCCAGCAGCCGTACGACCGGGACAGGGTTTGGCTACACCTTC,CASSRTTGTGFGYTF
NA,TRBJ2-2,TRBV9,NA,TGTGCCAGCCTCAAGGGGTCCCCCGGGGAGCTGTTTTTT,CASLKGSPGELFF
NA,TRBJ2-1,TRBV6-5,NA,TGTGCCAGCAGTTACTCCTTCGGGAGCTCCTACAATGAGCAGTTCTTC,CASSYSFGSSYNEQFF
TRBD1,TRBJ1-1,TRBV29-1,NA,TGCAGCGTTTGGGACAGGGACACTGAAGCTTTCTTT,CSVWDRDTEAFF
NA,TRBJ1-5,TRBV6-5,few,TGTGCCAGCTCCCGTTGGGGCTTGCAGCCCCAGCATTTT,CASSRWGLQPQHF
NA,TRBJ1-2,TRBV4-3,NA,TGCGCCAGCAGCCAAGTCCAGGGACATCGATATGGCTACACCTTC,CASSQVQGHRYGYTF
NA,TRBJ2-5,TRBV20-1,NA,TGCAGTGTAGCGGTCGAAGAGACCCAGTACTTC,CSVAVEETQYF
TRBD1,TRBJ1-2,TRBV27,NA,TGTGCCAGCAGTCCCCAGGGCAGGGGGCCGTATGGCTACACCTTC,CASSPQGRGPYGYTF
NA,TRBJ2-5,TRBV5-1,NA,TGCGCCAGCAGCCCAGTCCCGGGACTCGCACAAGAGACCCAGTACTTC,CASSPVPGLAQETQYF
NA,TRBJ1-5,TRBV7-2,NA,TGTGCCAGCAGCCGCGCGCGGGGGGAGAATCAGCCCCAGCATTTT,CASSRARGENQPQHF
NA,TRBJ1-4,TRBV11-2,once,TGTGCCAGCAGCTTATCTCGGGGGGCGAATGAAAAACTGTTTTTT,CASSLSRGANEKLFF
TRBD1,TRBJ1-2,TRBV10-3,NA,TGTGCCATCAGTGAGCCCCTGACAGGGTTAGGCTATGGCTACACCTTC,CAISEPLTGLGYGYTF
TRBD1,TRBJ1-3,TRBV29-1,NA,TGCAGCGCGGGACAGCACTCTGGAAACACCATATATTTT,CSAGQHSGNTIYF
TRBD1,TRBJ2-1,TRBV5-1,NA,TGCGCCAGCAGCTTGAGGGACAGGACCTACAATGAGCAGTTCTTC,CASSLRDRTYNEQFF
TRBD2,TRBJ2-4,TRBV4-1,few,TGCGCCAGCAGAGTTGGAACTAGCGGGCCTCTAGCCAAAAACATTCAGTACTTC,CASRVGTSGPLAKNIQYF
TRBD2,TRBJ2-1,TRBV27,NA,TGTGCCAGCAGTTTGAAACCCGGACTAGCGGGAGGGCCGGTCTTC,CASSLKPGLAGGPVF
NA,TRBJ1-3,TRBV5-6,NA,TGTGCCAGCAGCTTGAGGGCGGGCTCTGGAAACACCATATATTTT,CASSLRAGSGNTIYF
TRBD2,TRBJ2-5,TRBV11-3,NA,TGTGCCAGCAGCCGCGGGACTAGCGGGATTGAAGAGACCCAGTACTTC,CASSRGTSGIEETQYF
TRBD2,TRBJ2-3,TRBV5-6,NA,TGTGCCAGCAGCTTGTGGTTAGCGGGAGTGAAAAATACGCAGTATTTT,CASSLWLAGVKNTQYF
TRBD1,TRBJ1-2,TRBV14,NA,TGTGCCAGCAGCCAAGTCAGGACAGGGTATGCTGGCTACACCTTC,CASSQVRTGYAGYTF
NA,TRBJ1-2,TRBV2,NA,TGTGCCAGCAGTCCCGGGACTACCCTTTCCCGGGGCTACACCTTC,CASSPGTTLSRGYTF
NA,TRBJ1-2,TRBV21-1,NA,TGTGCCAGCAGCAAAGCGAAACAGGGGAACTATGGCTACACCTTC,CASSKAKQGNYGYTF
NA,TRBJ1-3,TRBV15,NA,TGTGCCACGTCAACAGGACCTGGAAACACCATATATTTT,CATSTGPGNTIYF
NA,TRBJ1-1,TRBV25-1,NA,TGTGCCAGCAGGGTCGGTCAAAACACTGAAGCTTTCTTT,CASRVGQNTEAFF
NA,TRBJ1-2,TRBV19,NA,TGTGCCAGTAGCCCCGCGCGGGGTAACTATGGCTACACCTTC,CASSPARGNYGYTF
NA,TRBJ1-1,TRBV27,few,TGTGCCAGCTATCAGGGTTTTCAGAACACTGAAGCTTTCTTT,CASYQGFQNTEAFF
TRBD2,TRBJ2-5,TRBV5-1,NA,TGCGCCAGCAGCATGAGGACTAGCGGGAGTTTTGAGACCCAGTACTTC,CASSMRTSGSFETQYF
NA,TRBJ1-1,TRBV13,NA,TGTGCCAGCAGCTTAGGCCTCGGGAACACTGAAGCTTTCTTT,CASSLGLGNTEAFF
NA,TRBJ2-3,TRBV11-3,NA,TGTGCCAGCAGCTTAGTTCTCGCGACGGAGGGAGATACGCAGTATTTT,CASSLVLATEGDTQYF
TRBD2,TRBJ2-3,TRBV19,NA,TGTGCCAGTAGTATAGACGGACTAGCGGGAGGGCTTTTGACAGATACGCAGTATTTT,CASSIDGLAGGLLTDTQYF
TRBD2,TRBJ2-1,TRBV4-1,NA,TGCGCCAGCAGCCAGGGCCTAGCGGGAGGGCAGAATGAGCAGTTCTTC,CASSQGLAGGQNEQFF
TRBD2,TRBJ2-1,TRBV3-1/TRBV3-2,NA,TGTGCCAGCAGCGGGACTAGCGGCTACAATGAGCAGTTCTTC,CASSGTSGYNEQFF
TRBD1,TRBJ2-1,TRBV10-3,NA,TGTGCCATCAGTGAAAACAGGGGCTCCTACAATGAGCAGTTCTTC,CAISENRGSYNEQFF